The source of this TCR beta chain is a study of blood T cell repertoires in COVID-19. The overall study: Specimens from acute and convalescent COVID-19 originated in the United States, Italy and Spain.

Per the authors' pipeline: It was from reference gene primer amplification that nucleated cell counts were estimated. Measured with immunoSEQ multiplex PCR; TCRdb has only the in-frame clones, and not every one. V and J calls and clone size are those listed in that table; D and trimming were worked out from the DNA. The sample has about 300,000 clones, about 90% seen once. Source material: peripheral blood. The receptor's source is a woman in her forties or fifties with COVID-19, enrolled during active disease.

The CDR3 DNA reads TGTGCCAGTAGCCCTAGCGACCCTGCTAGCGGGAGGGCCCGAATGCCGACCTACGAGCAGTACTTC. Its translation: CASSPSDPASGRARMPTYEQYF. V gene TRBV19 combines with J gene TRBJ2-7; 12 nucleotides line up with TRBD2. The V and J ends lost 6 bases and 2 bases, in that order; junction bases with no gene match: 26. This CDR3 comprises 22 residues. CDR1 is LNHDA, CDR2 SQIVND, per germline (reference sequence).